This passage covers 27 T cell receptor beta chains from one sample sequenced in a study of blood T cell repertoires in COVID-19. Assay: immunoSEQ multiplex PCR; the TCRdb copy retains only in-frame clones and omits some. The sample has 150,000 to 180,000 clones, around nine tenths seen once. Sample: peripheral blood. The receptors stem from a woman in her 70s with acute or convalescent COVID-19.

V is TRBV9 and J is TRBJ1-4, with D perhaps TRBD1 (5 bases). CDR1 is SGDLS and CDR2 is YYNGEE in the germline V gene. Trimming took off 3 bases at V and 6 bases at J, with 21 bases between the two ends. This CDR3 contains 17 residues. Here the CDR3 reads CASSGTGSQGNHEKLFF. The DNA for the CDR3 is TGTGCCAGCAGCGGTACAGGTAGCCAAGGGAACCATGAAAAACTGTTTTTT.

This chain links TRBV30 with TRBJ2-7, with 8 bases lining up with TRBD1. J lost 4 bases, V lost 2 bases, and 7 bases had no gene match. This CDR3 has 14 residues. CDR1 and CDR2 (germline): GTSNPN, SVGIG (reference sequence). In DNA, the CDR3 is TGTGCCTGGAGTAAACAGGGGGTCGGATACGAGCAGTACTTC. It codes for CAWSKQGVGYEQYF.

This clone was picked up one time. The genes are TRBV9 and TRBJ1-2; 9 nucleotides line up with TRBD1. This CDR3 comprises 15 residues. Germline V gene lookup returns CDR1 SGDLS and CDR2 YYNGEE. V dropped 4 bases and J dropped 2; count of bases not matched to a gene: 6. The CDR3 is CASSSDRGLNYGYTF. CDR3 nucleotides: TGTGCCAGCAGCTCGGACAGGGGCCTCAACTATGGCTACACCTTC.

This chain links TRBV3-1 (or the pseudogene TRBV3-2) with TRBJ1-5; no reliable D call. V was trimmed by 3 bases and J by 5 bases, leaving 8 bases between them. Per germline, CDR1 LGHDT and CDR2 YNNKEL (reference sequence). CDR3 size: 13 residues. This CDR3 is CASSQNLDQPQHF. The CDR3 nucleotides are TGTGCCAGCAGCCAGAACCTAGATCAGCCCCAGCATTTT.

The chain recombines TRBV19 with TRBJ2-1; D is perhaps TRBD1 (7 bases). CDR3 length equals 15 residues. CDR1 and CDR2 from the germline V gene are LNHDA and SQIVND (reference sequence). The V end was cut by 5 bases, the J end by 6 bases, with 17 bases between. The CDR3 region is CASSQGDGGSNEQFF. CDR3 coding DNA: TGTGCCAGTAGTCAGGGGGACGGAGGGTCCAATGAGCAGTTCTTC.

The V call is TRBV7-2, the J call TRBJ2-3; 7 positions agree with TRBD2. Trimming at V came to 5 bases and at J to 4 bases, leaving 12 bases not matched to a gene. In germline, CDR1 is SGHTA, CDR2 FQGNSA. CDR3 length: 16 residues. As DNA, the CDR3 is TGTGCCAGCAGCCCCCCGGGTAGGGGAGGGGCAGATACGCAGTATTTT. Translating it yields CASSPPGRGGADTQYF.

The chain carries TRBV9 and TRBJ1-5; 7 bases are a match to TRBD1. Germline trimming cut 3 bases from V and 3 bases from J; bases unmatched to any gene: 6. Germline CDR1 and CDR2: SGDLS and YYNGEE. CDR3 length equals 15 residues. The CDR3 DNA reads as TGTGCCAGCAGCGCTGGACAGGATCTCAATCAGCCCCAGCATTTT. Its protein product is CASSAGQDLNQPQHF.

This chain uses TRBV5-1 with TRBJ2-5, with 9 bases fitting TRBD1. This CDR3 is built from 16 residues. V lost 0 bases, J lost 0 bases, and 3 bases stayed unmatched. The germline V gene has CDR1 SGHRS and CDR2 YFSETQ. The CDR3 DNA sequence: TGCGCCAGCAGCTTGGACAGGGGGCAATACCAAGAGACCCAGTACTTC. Translated: CASSLDRGQYQETQYF.

The chain employs TRBV4-3 and TRBJ1-3; perhaps TRBD1 as D (6 bases). The germline CDR1 and CDR2 sequences are LGHNA and YSLEER. Trimming stripped 0 bases from V and 1 base from J, with 7 bases between. The CDR3 runs 15 residues. The CDR3 region is CASSQEGQSGNTIYF. The CDR3 bases are TGCGCCAGCAGCCAAGAAGGACAGTCTGGAAACACCATATATTTT.

The chain combines TRBV12-3 or TRBV12-4 with TRBJ2-2; 7 bases align to TRBD2. J lost 6 bases, V lost 11 bases, and 3 bases had no gene match. CDR3 length equals 11 residues. The CDR3 bases are TGTGCCGGGGCGGGGGCCGGGGAGCTGTTTTTT. Translating it yields CAGAGAGELFF.

This chain links TRBV11-2 with TRBJ1-6; D perhaps matches TRBD1 (6 bases). Germline loops: CDR1 SGHAT, CDR2 FQNNGV. This CDR3 has 13 amino acids. V lost 5 bases and J 7 bases, leaving 9 bases between the germline ends. CDR3 in amino acids: CASSRTENSPLHF. The CDR3 DNA is TGTGCCAGCAGCCGGACAGAAAATTCACCCCTCCACTTT.

A single count supports this clone. The chain has TRBV6-5 and TRBJ1-5; D is unresolved. The CDR3 covers 16 residues. Germline CDR1 is MNHEY and CDR2 is SVGAGI. Trimming removed 0 bases at V and 1 base at J, with 10 bases between. The CDR3 protein is CASSYSGVGSNQPQHF. CDR3 sequence (DNA): TGTGCCAGCAGTTACTCGGGCGTTGGGAGCAATCAGCCCCAGCATTTT.

J is TRBJ2-6 and V is TRBV2; no clear D gene. Germline-derived CDR1 and CDR2 are SNHLY and FYNNEI. Trimming removed 6 bases from V and 3 bases from J, with 9 bases in between. The CDR3 consists of 14 residues. CDR3 sequence: CASRASGGANVLTF. CDR3 nucleotides: TGTGCCAGCAGGGCCTCGGGTGGGGCCAACGTCCTGACTTTC. Using reference TRBV2 and TRBJ2-6 for the parts outside the CDR3, the full variable domain is EPEVTQTPSHQVTQMGQEVILRCVPISNHLYFYWYRQILGQKVEFLVSFYNNEISEKSEIFDDQFSVERPDGSNFTLKIRSTKLEDSAMYFCASRASGGANVLTFGAGSRLTVL.

The chain links TRBV13 to TRBJ2-5; D is perhaps TRBD2 (6 bases). Germline V gene lookup returns CDR1 PRHDT and CDR2 FYEKMQ (reference sequence). Trimming shortened V by 5 bases and J by 1 base, and 14 bases separated the two germline ends. This CDR3 contains 15 residues. The CDR3 DNA is TGTGCCAGCAGCCTAACGCGGGAAGTCCAAGAGACCCAGTACTTC. It codes for CASSLTREVQETQYF.

The chain is built from TRBV7-9 and TRBJ1-2; D unresolved. Germline lookup yields CDR1 SEHNR and CDR2 FQNEAQ (reference sequence). This CDR3 is built from 17 residues. The V end was cut by 2 bases, the J end by 0 bases, with 16 bases between. The CDR3 DNA sequence: TGTGCCAGCAGCTTATCTACGCTGAGGAGCCCTAACTATGGCTACACCTTC. Amino acid sequence: CASSLSTLRSPNYGYTF.

This rearrangement joins TRBV19 to TRBJ1-4, with D hard to call. Looked up from germline, CDR1 is LNHDA and CDR2 is SQIVND (reference sequence). The V end lost 3 bases, the J end lost 4 bases, and 9 bases lay between the germline ends. This CDR3 has 14 amino acids. The CDR3: CASSIYSRNEKLFF. In nucleotides, the CDR3 is TGTGCCAGTAGTATTTACAGTCGTAATGAAAAACTGTTTTTT.

This chain joins TRBV4-3 and TRBJ1-1, with 7 bases aligning to TRBD1. CDR1 and CDR2 from the germline V gene are LGHNA and YSLEER. V gave up 2 bases and J gave up 1 base; unmatched junction bases: 4. The CDR3 spans 15 residues. CDR3 in amino acids: CASSQKTGRNTEAFF. The CDR3 DNA is TGCGCCAGCAGCCAAAAGACAGGGAGGAACACTGAAGCTTTCTTT.

The CDR3 region is CASSRGTVNEKLFF. The CDR3 DNA sequence: TGTGCCAGCAGCCGGGGGACAGTTAATGAAAAACTGTTTTTT. The chain carries TRBV6-2 or TRBV6-3 and TRBJ1-4, with TRBD1 matching 7 bases. After removal of 6 bases from V and 4 bases from J, the junction contained 5 bases not matched to a gene. Germline assignment: CDR1 MNHEY and CDR2 SVGEGT. The CDR3 length is 14 residues.

In nucleotides, the CDR3 is TGTGCCAGCAGCAAGACGAGTGGAGGAGCTGGAAACACCATATATTTT. Protein sequence: CASSKTSGGAGNTIYF. This chain connects TRBV7-8 to TRBJ1-3, with D unresolved. The CDR3 consists of 16 residues. V lost 5 bases and J 2 bases, leaving 16 bases between the germline ends. Germline V gene lookup returns CDR1 SGHVS and CDR2 FQNEAQ.

The rearrangement joins TRBV7-8 to TRBJ1-2; no reliable D call. Trimming took 1 base from V and 4 from J, leaving 16 bases between them. The CDR3 contains 16 residues. Germline V gene lookup returns CDR1 SGHVS and CDR2 FQNEAQ. The CDR3 region has the DNA TGTGCCAGCAGCTTAGAGATGGTCAGGTCGACCTATGGCTACACCTTC. It is translated as CASSLEMVRSTYGYTF.

This sequence joins TRBV5-1 and TRBJ1-3; no clear D. CDR1 is SGHRS and CDR2 is YFSETQ in the germline V gene. Between the trimmed V and J ends, which lost 7 bases and 4 bases, there was a span of 15 bases. The CDR3 runs 14 residues. CDR3 coding DNA: TGCGCCAGCGCAATAGACTCTCAAGGAAACACCATATATTTT. This gives the protein CASAIDSQGNTIYF.

This sequence joins TRBV25-1 and TRBJ2-4, with D maybe TRBD1 (6 bases). Germline V lookup: CDR1 MGHDK, CDR2 SYGVNS. The CDR3 spans 13 residues. The CDR3 here is CAQGWNAKNIQYF. The CDR3 DNA sequence: TGTGCGCAGGGGTGGAACGCCAAAAACATTCAGTACTTC.

The chain links TRBV28 to TRBJ1-2; 9 bases line up with TRBD1. The junction had 7 bases not matched to a gene; V was cut back by 7 bases and J by 4 bases. Germline CDR1 MDHEN, CDR2 SYDVKM. The CDR3 consists of 14 residues. The CDR3 spells CASTRTGVSYGYTF. CDR3 bases: TGTGCCAGCACCAGGACAGGGGTCAGCTATGGCTACACCTTC.

The chain has TRBV3-1 (or the pseudogene TRBV3-2) and TRBJ2-5; D unclear. This CDR3 spans 13 amino acids. V gave up 2 bases and J gave up 5 bases, with 9 bases separating them. Germline CDR1 and CDR2: LGHDT and YNNKEL (reference sequence). The CDR3 bases are TGTGCCAGCAGCCAACAAACGAGGGAGACCCAGTACTTC. Translation: CASSQQTRETQYF.

The J gene is TRBJ1-2, the V gene TRBV12-3 or TRBV12-4; no definite D call. This CDR3 is 12 amino acids long. Trimming stripped 6 bases from V and 4 bases from J, with 9 bases between. The CDR3 reads CASSPTRYGYTF. CDR3 in DNA: TGTGCCAGCAGCCCCACACGCTATGGCTACACCTTC.

The V and J genes are TRBV5-6 and TRBJ1-6; 10 bases map to TRBD1. Trimming took 3 bases from V and 9 from J; bases not matched to a gene: 9. The CDR3 has 16 residues. From germline, CDR1 is SGHDT and CDR2 YYEEEE. CDR3 bases: TGTGCCAGCAGCTGGAAGGGACAGGGGATAATTTCACCCCTCCACTTT. Translating it yields CASSWKGQGIISPLHF. The full variable domain, completed using reference TRBV5-6 and TRBJ1-6, is DAGVTQSPTHLIKTRGQQVTLRCSPKSGHDTVSWYQQALGQGPQFIFQYYEEEERQRGNFPDRFSGHQFPNYSSELNVNALLLGDSALYLCASSWKGQGIISPLHFGNGTRLTVT.

The genes are TRBV6-5 and TRBJ1-5; 8 positions agree with TRBD1. CDR1 is MNHEY, CDR2 SVGAGI, per germline. There are 15 residues in the CDR3. The V and J ends lost 5 bases and 2 bases, in that order; junction bases with no gene match: 5. DNA of the CDR3: TGTGCCAGCAGTCCAGGGGGCCATGGCAATCAGCCCCAGCATTTT. Translation: CASSPGGHGNQPQHF.